This T cell receptor beta chain appears in the sequencing data of a study of beta chain features in type 1 diabetes. The study reverse transcribed the entire isolated RNA, so it sequenced expressed TCRB transcripts. The repertoire was sequenced with immunoSEQ multiplex PCR; TCRdb's copy has only in-frame clones and lacks some. The sample contains 250,000 or so clones, around 20% of which appear only once. This clone has just one count. The antigen remains undetermined. The length of the CDR3 is 14 residues. With V trimmed by 7 bases and J by 4 bases, 6 bases remained unmatched. Germline V lookup: CDR1 MDHEN, CDR2 SYDVKM. Broader study findings: TCRB CDR3 length was moderately but significantly reduced in all four CD4+ subsets of Type 1 diabetes patients.

Sorting based on CD45RO/CCR7/CD25/CD127/CD95/CD27 separated CD4+ naive, central memory, regulatory and stem cell-like memory cells. The sequencing sample was made of naive CD4+ T cells from blood. The TCR sequence derives from a woman aged 40 to 50 with type 1 diabetes. The chain has TRBV28 and TRBJ2-7, with 11 bases lining up with TRBD2. The CDR3 DNA follows: TGTGCCAGCACTAGACTAGCGGGACCGTACGAGCAGTACTTC. This translates into CASTRLAGPYEQYF. Supplemented by reference TRBV28 and TRBJ2-7, the full variable domain reads DVKVTQSSRYLVKRTGEKVFLECVQDMDHENMFWYRQDPGLGLRLIYFSYDVKMKEKGDIPEGYSVSREKKERFSLILESASTNQTSMYLCASTRLAGPYEQYFGPGTRLTVT.